The sequence of this TCR beta chain was determined in a study of OX40 agonist ivuxolimab in advanced cancers. Across the study: Of mixed ages from about 23 to 79 and averaging roughly 60 years, the group was more than 65% male.

The J segment lost 0 bases and the V segment lost 4 bases, leaving 5 bases of the junction unmatched. Germline values: CDR1 SGDLS, CDR2 YYNGEE. This CDR3 has 16 amino acids. Here immunoSEQ multiplex PCR was the method, and the copy in TCRdb shows in-frame clones only, minus some. The sample comprises around 77,000 clones, roughly 78% of which are singletons, and about 5% rests with the top ten. Study-wide results and caveats: There was clonal expansion of CD4+ and CD8+ blood T cells by week 6 at 0.1 to 3.0 mg/kg.

Regarding this clone: The antigen is not known.

The TCR comes from an adult with an advanced solid tumor such as melanoma, head and neck, liver or kidney cancer. This chain connects TRBV9 to TRBJ1-1, with 11 bases lining up with TRBD1. The sample here was CD4+ or CD8+ T cells sorted from blood, taken in a trial of the OX40 agonist ivuxolimab. The DNA of the CDR3 is TGTGCCAGCAGCACAAGGACAGGGGGCATGAACACTGAAGCTTTCTTT. Translated: CASSTRTGGMNTEAFF.